This TCR beta chain was sequenced in a study of CXCR3-negative and CXCR3-positive naive CD8 T cells. Study results and caveats: Cryopreserved cells partially lost CXCR3 expression, and fresh PBMCs were used in most assays. More hydrophobic TRB CDR3s were found in CXCR3-positive naive cells than in CXCR3-negative naive cells. Comparably high diversity marked both naive subsets, whereas memory CD8+ cells had much lower diversity.

In germline, CDR1 is WSHSY, CDR2 SAAADI. The CDR3 totals 14 residues. Libraries were UMI-labeled 5' RACE TRB cDNA. Reanalyzing the 5' RACE reads, TCRdb keeps one entry per CDR3 protein, without DNA. The repertoire shows approximately 90,000 distinct CDR3 sequences; the top ten hold around 0.58%. Comments on this clonotype: What it binds is not known.

V gene TRBV10-2 combines with J gene TRBJ2-7; the TCRdb call, TRBD2, lacks DNA for checking. The clonotype comes from a human donor in good health. Some clones in this sample may be carry-over from other donors' samples. The specimen was naive CXCR3+ CD8+ T cells from blood. This sample's subset: CD45RO-CCR7+CD27+CD95- naive CD8+ T cells expressing CXCR3 (TNR3+). The CDR3 reads CASSLALSTYEQYF.